The T cell receptor beta chain under discussion was sequenced for a study of CD8+CD57+ T cells in acquired aplastic anemia (dated by TCRdb to the late 2010s). Regarding the study in general: A mean of roughly 2.9 ug of DNA, ranging from roughly 0.19 to 27.4 ug, was extracted from sorted CD4+ and CD8+ cells. A CD8+CD57+ expansion meant a frequency higher than the mean frequency seen in healthy subjects. Broad study findings and their caveats: Roughly 29 CD8+ CDR3 sequences were shared between patients and controls but appeared highly expressed in patients and within their immunodominant clones. Between patients and healthy controls, no significant difference in CD8+ Simpson's diversity was found (P=0.060).

A remark on this clonotype: The antigen it binds to is not known. One junction end does not reproduce the germline sequence, and a read error may be involved.

From the cysteine through the phenylalanine, the CDR3 covers 15 amino acids. The entry retains the CDR3 DNA only, 45 bases that are in frame from base 1. CDR1 and CDR2 are read off the germline V gene as SNHLY and FYNNEI. TCR beta VDJ combination and CDR3 sequence profiling used genomic DNA as the template. An Illumina HiSeq 2000 was the platform used for TCR repertoire sequencing. From the authors' description of their analysis: TRBV/TRBJ rearrangement plots, CDR3 size and DJ length profiles, and Simpson's diversity index were used to assess repertoires. The most abundant DNA sequence in the deep sequencing data was defined as the immunodominant clone. CDR3 amino acid sequences were screened for sharing across subjects and were compared with published repertoires and the VDJdb database. The public reads were quality trimmed at Q25 with fastp and then assembled into clones with MiXCR by TCRdb, keeping productive beta chains. Rows are unified per CDR3 protein, each entry keeping the most common DNA and genes. TCRdb's processing, not the authors', yielded these V and J calls. A total of about half a million distinct CDR3 sequences appear in this sample, roughly 34% of them only once. The ten largest account for 0.82% of the sample.

Flow cytometry had shown CD8+CD57+ cell expansion in the patients selected for sequencing. Severe acquired aplastic anemia was diagnosed in all patients according to International Study of Aplastic Anemia and Agranulocytosis and Camitta criteria. No patient had received any therapy when blood was sampled. In the study, sorted CD4+ and CD8+ blood T cells from patients with severe aplastic anemia and from healthy subjects underwent deep sequencing of TCR repertoires. In the USA, patient enrollment took place under clinicaltrials.gov protocols 00001620, 01623167, 00001397, 00071045, 00081523 and 00961064. Ficoll-Paque density gradient centrifugation was used to isolate peripheral blood mononuclear cells. Before DNA extraction, CD4+ and CD8+ T cells were sorted by FACS or by magnetic beads.

Sequenced sample: sorted CD4+, CD8+, or CD8+CD57+ T cells (not recorded which) from PBMCs. The V gene is TRBV2 and the J gene is TRBJ2-7; TRBD1 matches 7 bases in the middle. This TCR was recovered from a human donor with aplastic anemia. The nucleotides read TGTGCCAGCAGACGATCCGGGACAGCCTCCTACGAGCAGTGCTTC. Translated, this is CASRRSGTASYEQCF.